This TCR beta chain is drawn from a study of cytomegalovirus exposure and HLA in healthy donors. 13 Jbeta primers and 60 Vbeta primers were used for the PCR. Per the authors' pipeline: About 11 million of 75 million to 85 million unique TCR beta chains were shared, per a later count. Clones were sequenced by immunoSEQ multiplex PCR, and TCRdb holds only the in-frame ones, with some missing. V, J and clone size derive from that table, while D and trimming were established from the DNA sequence. Among over 120,000 clones listed, roughly 70% were seen once. The trim removed 3 bases at V and 5 bases at J, leaving 1 base unmatched. Germline lookup yields CDR1 MGHRA and CDR2 YSYEKL. This CDR3 has 12 residues.

The sequenced material came from PBMCs. The gene calls are TRBV4-1 and TRBJ2-7; TRBD1 aligns across 7 bases. The receptor was derived from a man aged 25-45 years in good health and CMV-seronegative. CDR3 sequence reads: CASSQTGNEQYF. The CDR3 nucleotides are TGCGCCAGCAGCCAGACAGGGAACGAGCAGTACTTC.